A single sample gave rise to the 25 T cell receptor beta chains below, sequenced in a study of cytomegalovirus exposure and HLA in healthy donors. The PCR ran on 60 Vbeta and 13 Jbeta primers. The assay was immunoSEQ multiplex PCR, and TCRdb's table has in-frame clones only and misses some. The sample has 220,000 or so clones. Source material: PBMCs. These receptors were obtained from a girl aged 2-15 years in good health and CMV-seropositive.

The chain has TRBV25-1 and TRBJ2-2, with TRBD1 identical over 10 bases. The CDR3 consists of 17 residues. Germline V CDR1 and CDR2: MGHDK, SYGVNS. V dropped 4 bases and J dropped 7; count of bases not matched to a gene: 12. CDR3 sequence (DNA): TGTGCCAGCAGTGCTAGACAGGGGGCCCTGGGGATCGGGGAGCTGTTTTTT. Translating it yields CASSARQGALGIGELFF.

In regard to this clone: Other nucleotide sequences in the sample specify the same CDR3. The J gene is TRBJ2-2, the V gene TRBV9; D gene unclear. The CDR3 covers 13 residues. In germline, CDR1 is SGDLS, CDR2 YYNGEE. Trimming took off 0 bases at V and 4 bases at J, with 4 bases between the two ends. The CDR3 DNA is TGTGCCAGCAGCGTAGGCGGCACCGGGGAGCTGTTTTTT. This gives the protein CASSVGGTGELFF.

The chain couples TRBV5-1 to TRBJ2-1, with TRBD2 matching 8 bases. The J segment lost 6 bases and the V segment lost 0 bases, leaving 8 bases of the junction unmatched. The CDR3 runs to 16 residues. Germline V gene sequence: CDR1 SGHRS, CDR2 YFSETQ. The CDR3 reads CASSLAAGGMGNEQFF. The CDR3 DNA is TGCGCCAGCAGCTTGGCCGCGGGGGGCATGGGCAATGAGCAGTTCTTC.

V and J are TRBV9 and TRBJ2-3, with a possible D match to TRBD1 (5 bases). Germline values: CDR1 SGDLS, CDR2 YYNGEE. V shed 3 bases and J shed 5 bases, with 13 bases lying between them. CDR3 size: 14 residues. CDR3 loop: CASSGRQTVDTQYF. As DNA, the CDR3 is TGTGCCAGCAGCGGACGACAGACAGTAGATACGCAGTATTTT. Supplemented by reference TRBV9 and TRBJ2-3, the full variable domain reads DSGVTQTPKHLITATGQRVTLRCSPRSGDLSVYWYQQSLDQGLQFLIQYYNGEERAKGNILERFSAQQFPDLHSELNLSSLELGDSALYFCASSGRQTVDTQYFGPGTRLTVL.

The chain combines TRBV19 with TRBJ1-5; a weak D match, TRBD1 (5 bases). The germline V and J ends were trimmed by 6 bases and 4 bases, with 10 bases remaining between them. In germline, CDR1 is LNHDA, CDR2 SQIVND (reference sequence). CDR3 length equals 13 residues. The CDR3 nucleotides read TGTGCCAGTAGACGACAGTCTAATCAGCCCCAGCATTTT. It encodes CASRRQSNQPQHF.

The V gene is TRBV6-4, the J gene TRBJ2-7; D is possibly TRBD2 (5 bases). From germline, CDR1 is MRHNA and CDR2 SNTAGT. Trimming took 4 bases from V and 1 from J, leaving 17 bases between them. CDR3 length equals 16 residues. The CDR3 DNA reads TGTGCCAGCAGTGTCCCCTGGGGAGCCGAATCCTACGAGCAGTACTTC. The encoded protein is CASSVPWGAESYEQYF.

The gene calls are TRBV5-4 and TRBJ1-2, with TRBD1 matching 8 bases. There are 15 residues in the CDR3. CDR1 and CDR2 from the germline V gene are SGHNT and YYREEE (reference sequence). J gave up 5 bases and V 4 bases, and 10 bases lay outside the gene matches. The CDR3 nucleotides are TGTGCCAGCAGCCCTACTGGACAGGGAAGATATGGCTACACCTTC. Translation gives CASSPTGQGRYGYTF.

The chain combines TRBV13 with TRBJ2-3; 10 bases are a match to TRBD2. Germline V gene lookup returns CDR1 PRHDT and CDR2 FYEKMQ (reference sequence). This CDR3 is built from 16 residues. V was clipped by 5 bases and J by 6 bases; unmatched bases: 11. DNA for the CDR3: TGTGCCAGCAGCATCACCATAGCGGGAGGCTCGGATACGCAGTATTTT. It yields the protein CASSITIAGGSDTQYF.

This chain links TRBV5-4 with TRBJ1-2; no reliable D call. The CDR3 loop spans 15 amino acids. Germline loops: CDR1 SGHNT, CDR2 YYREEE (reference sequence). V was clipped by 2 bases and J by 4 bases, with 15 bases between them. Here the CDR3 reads CASSLGGWGGYGYTF. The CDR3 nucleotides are TGTGCCAGCAGCTTAGGAGGGTGGGGTGGCTATGGCTACACCTTC. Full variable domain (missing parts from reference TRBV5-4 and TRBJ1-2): ETGVTQSPTHLIKTRGQQVTLRCSSQSGHNTVSWYQQALGQGPQFIFQYYREEENGRGNFPPRFSGLQFPNYSSELNVNALELDDSALYLCASSLGGWGGYGYTFGSGTRLTVV.

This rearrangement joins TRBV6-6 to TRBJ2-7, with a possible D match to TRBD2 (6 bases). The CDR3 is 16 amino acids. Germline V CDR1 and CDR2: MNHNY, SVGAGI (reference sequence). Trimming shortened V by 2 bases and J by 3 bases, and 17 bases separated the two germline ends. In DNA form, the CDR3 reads TGTGCCAGCAGTTACCTTGGGCGGGACCCGAACTACGAGCAGTACTTC. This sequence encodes CASSYLGRDPNYEQYF.

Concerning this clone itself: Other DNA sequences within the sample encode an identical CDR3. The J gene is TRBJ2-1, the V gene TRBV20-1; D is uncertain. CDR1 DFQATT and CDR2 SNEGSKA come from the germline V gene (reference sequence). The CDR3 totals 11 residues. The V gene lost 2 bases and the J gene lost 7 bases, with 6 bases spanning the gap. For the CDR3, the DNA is TGCAGTGCTAGATCGAGAAATGAGCAGTTCTTC. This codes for CSARSRNEQFF.

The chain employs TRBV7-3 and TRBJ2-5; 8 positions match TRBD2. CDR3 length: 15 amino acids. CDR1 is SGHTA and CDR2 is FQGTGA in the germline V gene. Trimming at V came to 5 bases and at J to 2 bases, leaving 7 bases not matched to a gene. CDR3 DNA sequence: TGTGCCAGCAGCCCGGGGGGGACGCGGCAAGAGACCCAGTACTTC. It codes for CASSPGGTRQETQYF. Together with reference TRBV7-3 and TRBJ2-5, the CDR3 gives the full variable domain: GAGVSQTPSNKVTEKGKYVELRCDPISGHTALYWYRQSLGQGPEFLIYFQGTGAADDSGLPNDRFFAVRPEGSVSTLKIQRTERGDSAVYLCASSPGGTRQETQYFGPGTRLLVL.

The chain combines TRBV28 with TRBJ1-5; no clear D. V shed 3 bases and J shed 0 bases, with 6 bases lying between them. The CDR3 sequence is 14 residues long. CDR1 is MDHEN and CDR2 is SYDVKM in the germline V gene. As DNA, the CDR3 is TGTGCCAGCAGTTTGGCAGATAGCAATCAGCCCCAGCATTTT. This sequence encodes CASSLADSNQPQHF.

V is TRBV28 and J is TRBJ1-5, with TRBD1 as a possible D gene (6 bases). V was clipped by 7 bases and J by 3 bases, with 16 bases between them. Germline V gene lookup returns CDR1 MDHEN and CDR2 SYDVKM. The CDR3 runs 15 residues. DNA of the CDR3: TGTGCCAGCAATAAGGGCAGGGGATTCAATCAGCCCCAGCATTTT. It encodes CASNKGRGFNQPQHF.

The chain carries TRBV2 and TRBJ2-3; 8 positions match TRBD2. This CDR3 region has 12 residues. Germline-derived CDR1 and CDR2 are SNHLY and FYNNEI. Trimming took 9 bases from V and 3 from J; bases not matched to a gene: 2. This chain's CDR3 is CARGGRTDTQYF. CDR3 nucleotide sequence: TGTGCCAGAGGCGGGAGGACAGATACGCAGTATTTT.

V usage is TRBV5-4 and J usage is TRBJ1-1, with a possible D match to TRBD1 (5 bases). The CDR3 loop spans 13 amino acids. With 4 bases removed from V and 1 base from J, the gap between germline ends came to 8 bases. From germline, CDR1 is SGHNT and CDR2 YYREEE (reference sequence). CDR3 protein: CASSPRGNTEAFF. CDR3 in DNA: TGTGCCAGCAGCCCAAGGGGGAACACTGAAGCTTTCTTT.

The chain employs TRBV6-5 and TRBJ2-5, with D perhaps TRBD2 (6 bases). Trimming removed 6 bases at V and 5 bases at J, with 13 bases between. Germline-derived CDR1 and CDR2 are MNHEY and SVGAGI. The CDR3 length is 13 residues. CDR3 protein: CASSYGGSETQYF. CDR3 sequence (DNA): TGTGCCAGCAGCTACGGAGGGTCGGAGACCCAGTACTTC.

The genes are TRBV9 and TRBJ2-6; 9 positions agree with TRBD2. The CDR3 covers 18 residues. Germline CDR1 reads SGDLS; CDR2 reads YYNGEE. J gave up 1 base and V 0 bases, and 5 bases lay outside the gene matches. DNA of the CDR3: TGTGCCAGCAGCGTAGAGGGGACTAGCTCGTCTGGGGCCAACGTCCTGACTTTC. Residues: CASSVEGTSSSGANVLTF. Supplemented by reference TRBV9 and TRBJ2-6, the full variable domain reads DSGVTQTPKHLITATGQRVTLRCSPRSGDLSVYWYQQSLDQGLQFLIQYYNGEERAKGNILERFSAQQFPDLHSELNLSSLELGDSALYFCASSVEGTSSSGANVLTFGAGSRLTVL.

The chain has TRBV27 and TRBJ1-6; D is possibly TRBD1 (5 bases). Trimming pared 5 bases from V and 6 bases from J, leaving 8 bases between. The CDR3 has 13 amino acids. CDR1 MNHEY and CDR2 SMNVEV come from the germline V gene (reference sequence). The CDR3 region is CASSKTVNSPLHF. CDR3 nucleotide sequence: TGTGCCAGCAGTAAGACAGTTAATTCACCCCTCCACTTT.

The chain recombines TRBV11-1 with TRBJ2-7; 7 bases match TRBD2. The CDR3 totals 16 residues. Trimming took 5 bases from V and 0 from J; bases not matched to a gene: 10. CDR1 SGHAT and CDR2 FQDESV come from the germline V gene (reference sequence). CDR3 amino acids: CASSIRLGGSSYEQYF. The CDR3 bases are TGTGCCAGCAGCATTCGATTGGGGGGGAGCTCCTACGAGCAGTACTTC.

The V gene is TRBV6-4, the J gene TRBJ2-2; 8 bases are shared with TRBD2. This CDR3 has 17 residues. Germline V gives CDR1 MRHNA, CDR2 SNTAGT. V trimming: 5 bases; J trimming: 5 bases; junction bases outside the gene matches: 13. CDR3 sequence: CASSSGSLPGGTGELFF. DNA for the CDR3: TGTGCCAGCAGTAGCGGGAGCCTCCCCGGGGGGACCGGGGAGCTGTTTTTT.

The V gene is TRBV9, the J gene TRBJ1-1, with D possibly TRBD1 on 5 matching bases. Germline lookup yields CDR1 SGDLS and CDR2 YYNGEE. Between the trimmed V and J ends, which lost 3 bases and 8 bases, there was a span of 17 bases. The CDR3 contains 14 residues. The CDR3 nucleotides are TGTGCCAGCAGCGCGGAACTGGGGGGTTTAGAAGCTTTCTTT. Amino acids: CASSAELGGLEAFF.

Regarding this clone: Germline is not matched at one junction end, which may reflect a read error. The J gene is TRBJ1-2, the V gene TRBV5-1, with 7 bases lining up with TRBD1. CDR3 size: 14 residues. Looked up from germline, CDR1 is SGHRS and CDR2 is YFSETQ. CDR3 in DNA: TGCGCCAGCAGCCTAATAACCGGGACAGAGTATTGTAGGTTC. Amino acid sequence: CASSLITGTEYCRF.

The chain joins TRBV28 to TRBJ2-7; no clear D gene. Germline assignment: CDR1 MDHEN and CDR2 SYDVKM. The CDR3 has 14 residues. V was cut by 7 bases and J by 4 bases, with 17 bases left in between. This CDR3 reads CASTSSLGLYEQYF. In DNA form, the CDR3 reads TGTGCCAGCACAAGCAGCCTGGGCCTGTACGAGCAGTACTTC.

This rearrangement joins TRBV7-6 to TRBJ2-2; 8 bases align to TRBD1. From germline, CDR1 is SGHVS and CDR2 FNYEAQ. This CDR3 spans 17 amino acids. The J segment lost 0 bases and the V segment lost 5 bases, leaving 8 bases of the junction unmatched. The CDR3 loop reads CASSQDRDSANTGELFF. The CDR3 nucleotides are TGTGCCAGCAGCCAGGACAGGGATTCCGCGAACACCGGGGAGCTGTTTTTT. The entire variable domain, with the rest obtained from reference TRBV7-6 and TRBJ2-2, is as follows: GAGVSQSPRYKVTKRGQDVALRCDPISGHVSLYWYRQALGQGPEFLTYFNYEAQQDKSGLPNDRFSAERPEGSISTLTIQRTEQRDSAMYRCASSQDRDSANTGELFFGEGSRLTVL.